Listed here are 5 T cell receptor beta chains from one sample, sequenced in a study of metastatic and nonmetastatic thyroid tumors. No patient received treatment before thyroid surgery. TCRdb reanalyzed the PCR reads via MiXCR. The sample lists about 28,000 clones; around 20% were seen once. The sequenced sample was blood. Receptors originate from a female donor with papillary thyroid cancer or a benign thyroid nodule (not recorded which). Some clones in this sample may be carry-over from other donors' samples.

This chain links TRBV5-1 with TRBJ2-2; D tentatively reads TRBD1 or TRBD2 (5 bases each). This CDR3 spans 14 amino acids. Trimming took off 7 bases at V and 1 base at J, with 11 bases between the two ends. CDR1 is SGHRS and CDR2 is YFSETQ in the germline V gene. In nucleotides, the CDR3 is TGCGCCAGCTCGAGGGACCTGAACACCGGGGAGCTGTTTTTT. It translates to CASSRDLNTGELFF.

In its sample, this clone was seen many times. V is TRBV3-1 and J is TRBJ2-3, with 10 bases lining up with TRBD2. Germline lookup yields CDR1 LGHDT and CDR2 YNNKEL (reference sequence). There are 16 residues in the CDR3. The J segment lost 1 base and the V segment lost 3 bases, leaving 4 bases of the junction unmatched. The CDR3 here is CASSQGLAGGTDTQYF. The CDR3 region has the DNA TGTGCCAGCAGCCAGGGCCTAGCGGGGGGCACAGATACGCAGTATTTT.

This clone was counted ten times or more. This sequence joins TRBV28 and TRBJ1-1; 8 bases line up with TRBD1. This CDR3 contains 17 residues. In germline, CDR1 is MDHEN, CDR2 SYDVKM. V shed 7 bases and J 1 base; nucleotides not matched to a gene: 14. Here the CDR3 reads CASTSEGTGRGNTEAFF. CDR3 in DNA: TGTGCCAGCACGTCTGAAGGGACAGGAAGAGGGAACACTGAAGCTTTCTTT.

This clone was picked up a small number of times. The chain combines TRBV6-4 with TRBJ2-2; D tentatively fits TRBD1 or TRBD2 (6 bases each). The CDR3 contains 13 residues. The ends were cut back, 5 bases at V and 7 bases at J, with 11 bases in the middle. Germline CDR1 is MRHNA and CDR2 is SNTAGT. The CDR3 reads CASSPGGGGELFF. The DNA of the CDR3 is TGTGCCAGCAGTCCCGGGGGCGGCGGGGAGCTGTTTTTT.

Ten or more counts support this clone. Here the CDR3 reads CASSGWERAQETQYF. The CDR3 nucleotides are TGCGCCAGCAGCGGGTGGGAGCGGGCCCAAGAGACCCAGTACTTC. The V call is TRBV5-1, the J call TRBJ2-5, with D perhaps matching TRBD2 (6 bases). Trimming left V 4 bases short and J 1 base short, with 14 bases between. The CDR3 is made up of 15 amino acids. Germline CDR1 and CDR2: SGHRS and YFSETQ. The entire variable domain, with the rest obtained from reference TRBV5-1 and TRBJ2-5, is as follows: KAGVTQTPRYLIKTRGQQVTLSCSPISGHRSVSWYQQTPGQGLQFLFEYFSETQRNKGNFPGRFSGRQFSNSRSEMNVSTLELGDSALYLCASSGWERAQETQYFGPGTRLLVL.